This T cell receptor beta chain originates from a study of blood T cells in healthy people across ages. Trimming stripped 0 bases from V and 4 bases from J, with 22 bases between. Germline lookup yields CDR1 LNHNV and CDR2 YYDKDF (reference sequence). The CDR3 is made up of 18 amino acids. Primed by a sample-barcoded 5' primer and a J-beta primer mix, a second PCR proceeded for about 6 to 12 cycles. Unique molecular identifiers of 12 random nucleotides labeled each cDNA. Sequencing recovered at least 2.5 million CDR3-containing paired-end reads from each sample. TCRdb re-called the 5' RACE reads through MiXCR, storing one row per CDR3 protein. Among 1.8 million or so distinct CDR3 sequences listed, about two fifths were seen once. Points from the study as a whole: Age showed a roughly linear inverse relationship with TCR beta diversity per million T cells. Shifts in expanded clonotypes may have been confounded by donor CMV status, which was unknown.

Notes on this clonotype: Antigen specificity is unknown.

This TCR came from a human donor in good health. Sequencing was carried out using blood. The chain combines TRBV15 with TRBJ2-7; D remains unclear. CDR3 sequence: CATSRDNLERDSLYEQYF. The CDR3 nucleotides read TGTGCCACCAGCAGAGATAACCTAGAACGAGACTCCTTGTACGAGCAGTACTTC.